This T cell receptor beta chain was found in a study of siplizumab effects on memory and regulatory T cells. Germline trimming cut 6 bases from V and 3 bases from J; bases unmatched to any gene: 10. This CDR3 has 15 residues. Germline loops: CDR1 SQVTM, CDR2 ANQGSEA. Here immunoSEQ multiplex PCR was the method, and the copy in TCRdb shows in-frame clones only, minus some. The sample carries tens of thousands of clones, about 90% recorded once. The sequenced material came from naive CD4+ T cells sorted from blood. The chain joins TRBV29-1 to TRBJ1-2; TRBD1 agrees at 10 bases. This clonotype was obtained from a human donor in good health. The chain's CDR3 is CSVERTGGKDYGYTF. The CDR3 DNA sequence: TGCAGCGTAGAGCGGACAGGGGGTAAAGACTATGGCTACACCTTC. Supplemented by reference TRBV29-1 and TRBJ1-2, the full variable domain reads SAVISQKPSRDICQRGTSLTIQCQVDSQVTMMFWYRQQPGQSLTLIATANQGSEATYESGFVIDKFPISRPNLTFSTLTVSNMSPEDSSIYLCSVERTGGKDYGYTFGSGTRLTVV.